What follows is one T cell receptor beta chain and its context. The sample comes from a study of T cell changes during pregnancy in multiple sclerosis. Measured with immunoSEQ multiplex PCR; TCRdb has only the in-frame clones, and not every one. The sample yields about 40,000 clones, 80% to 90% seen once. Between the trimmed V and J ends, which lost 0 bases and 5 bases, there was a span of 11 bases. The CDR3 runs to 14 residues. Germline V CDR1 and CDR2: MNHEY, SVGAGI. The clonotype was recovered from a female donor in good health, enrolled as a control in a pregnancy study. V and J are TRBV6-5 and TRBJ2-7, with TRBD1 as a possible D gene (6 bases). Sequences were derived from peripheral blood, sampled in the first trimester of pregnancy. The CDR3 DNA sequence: TGTGCCAGCAGTTACTCGAGGGGGTTCCACGAGCAGTACTTC. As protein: CASSYSRGFHEQYF.